The clone carrying this T cell receptor beta chain was detected a few times. The sample originates from a study of cytomegalovirus exposure and HLA in healthy donors. Assay: immunoSEQ multiplex PCR; the TCRdb copy retains only in-frame clones and omits some. The top ten hold 16% of the sample, which has about 180,000 clones, 85% seen once. V lost 3 bases to trimming and J lost 5 bases; unmatched junction nucleotides: 2. CDR3 length: 15 residues. The germline V gene encodes CDR1 MNHEY and CDR2 SMNVEV (reference sequence). This TCR derives from a man aged 18-30 years in good health and CMV-seropositive. Material: PBMCs. J is TRBJ2-1 and V is TRBV27; 12 nucleotides match TRBD2. CDR3 bases: TGTGCCAGCAGTTTGACTAGCGGGGGAAACAATGAGCAGTTCTTC. This encodes CASSLTSGGNNEQFF.